These T cell receptor beta chains were read from a single sample in a study of vaccination and CD4 T cells after COVID-19. MiXCR was run by TCRdb on the PCR reads, yielding one entry per CDR3 protein. Of 15,000 or so distinct CDR3 sequences in the sample, roughly 60% were seen once. The antigens for these receptors are not known. The sequenced material came from CD4+ T cells from blood, cultured in vitro. The receptor set was obtained from a human donor who had recovered from COVID-19. Each CDR3 is given without its conserved first and last residue.

V,J,length,CDR3
TRBV7-3,TRBJ2-3,14,ASSSVGSGSRDTQY
TRBV19,TRBJ1-1,13,ASTPMMQSVTEAF
TRBV28,TRBJ1-5,11,ASRAGGNQPQH
TRBV27,TRBJ1-5,12,ASSPRQGNQPQH
TRBV5-1,TRBJ2-1,13,ASSLASRTYNEQF
TRBV18,TRBJ2-7,13,ASSPGRDVSYEQY
TRBV2,TRBJ2-6,13,ASSERRSGANVLT
TRBV29-1,TRBJ2-7,11,SVGVAGAYEQY
TRBV2,TRBJ2-5,10,ASRGNQETQY
TRBV20-1,TRBJ2-3,11,SAKDPVVDTQY
TRBV7-9,TRBJ1-4,15,ASSGQGNGATNEKLF
TRBV7-9,TRBJ1-1,11,ASSLYWRTEAF
TRBV5-4,TRBJ2-5,12,ASRKPGLQETQY
TRBV10-1,TRBJ2-5,14,ASSESRAATQETQY
TRBV20-1,TRBJ1-6,11,SAQQGGSSPLH
TRBV7-3,TRBJ2-1,11,ASSLYWGNEQF
TRBV7-9,TRBJ1-2,13,ASSTATPRVGGYT
TRBV30,TRBJ1-1,12,AWSWTGANTEAF
TRBV19,TRBJ2-2,13,ASSTPIAGPGELF
TRBV11-3,TRBJ1-1,14,ASSLGRGAAKTEAF
TRBV19,TRBJ1-4,10,ASSSRGVKLF
TRBV7-8,TRBJ1-2,11,ASSQGPLYGYT
TRBV10-3,TRBJ2-6,14,AISESADRGANVLT
TRBV19,TRBJ1-2,15,ASLPGQGFGANYGYT
TRBV6-1,TRBJ2-5,10,ASRRGEETQY
TRBV20-1,TRBJ2-3,12,SARDPRRSDTQY
TRBV12-3/TRBV12-4,TRBJ2-5,9,ASSFGETQY
TRBV6-5,TRBJ2-1,11,ASSSRQYNEQF
TRBV6-5,TRBJ2-3,14,ASSYGGAGLTDTQY
TRBV20-1,TRBJ1-1,12,SATRGPGNTEAF
TRBV12-3/TRBV12-4,TRBJ2-3,10,ASSLSGDTQY